Each of the 28 T cell receptor beta chains below was sequenced from the same sample in a study of blood T cell repertoires in COVID-19. The table came from immunoSEQ multiplex PCR; TCRdb's copy has only in-frame clones and leaves some out. This table has about 390,000 clones, 87% appearing once. Sequenced material: PBMCs or T cells enriched from blood (not recorded which). These receptors originate from a woman in her forties or fifties who had recovered from COVID-19.

The chain joins TRBV7-2 to TRBJ1-1, with D possibly matching TRBD1 (6 bases). The CDR3 has 14 residues. The germline V gene has CDR1 SGHTA and CDR2 FQGNSA. The germline V and J ends were trimmed by 5 bases and 6 bases, with 16 bases remaining between them. CDR3 DNA: TGTGCCAGCAGCCAGAGGGGGGGGTTAGCTGAAGCTTTCTTT. It specifies CASSQRGGLAEAFF.

The chain links TRBV2 to TRBJ1-2; the match to TRBD1 covers 9 bases. Germline lookup yields CDR1 SNHLY and CDR2 FYNNEI. The CDR3 contains 14 residues. Losses at the gene ends were 6 bases for V and 5 bases for J; bases not matched to a gene: 7. The CDR3 spells CASSQTGTGYGYTF. The CDR3 DNA reads as TGTGCCAGCAGCCAAACCGGGACAGGGTATGGCTACACCTTC.

The rearrangement uses TRBV5-5 and TRBJ2-5; a weak D match, TRBD2 (6 bases). Germline assignment: CDR1 SGHKS and CDR2 YYEKEE (reference sequence). The V end lost 4 bases, the J end lost 9 bases, and 13 bases lay between the germline ends. The CDR3 sequence is 12 residues long. The CDR3: CASSPFGGAQYF. As DNA, the CDR3 is TGTGCCAGCAGCCCTTTCGGGGGTGCCCAGTACTTC. Full variable domain (rest looked up from reference TRBV5-5 and TRBJ2-5): DAGVTQSPTHLIKTRGQQVTLRCSPISGHKSVSWYQQVLGQGPQFIFQYYEKEERGRGNFPDRFSARQFPNYSSELNVNALLLGDSALYLCASSPFGGAQYFGPGTRLLVL.

This rearrangement joins TRBV28 to TRBJ1-5; D is perhaps TRBD1 (5 bases). The CDR3 consists of 14 residues. The V end lost 7 bases, the J end lost 6 bases, and 16 bases lay between the germline ends. Germline CDR1 and CDR2: MDHEN and SYDVKM. CDR3 DNA: TGTGCCAGCAATAACGGGGGGGGTGGTCAGCCCCAGCATTTT. Amino acids: CASNNGGGGQPQHF.

This chain joins TRBV10-3 and TRBJ1-5; TRBD1 aligns across 7 bases. J gave up 4 bases and V 3 bases, and 12 bases lay outside the gene matches. From germline, CDR1 is ENHRY and CDR2 SYGVKD. The length of the CDR3 is 17 residues. CDR3 nucleotide sequence: TGTGCCATCAGTGACCCGAACGGGGCAGGGGGTAATCAGCCCCAGCATTTT. It codes for CAISDPNGAGGNQPQHF.

CDR3 residues: CASSLWRSATGELFF. The DNA for the CDR3 is TGTGCCAGCAGCTTGTGGAGATCCGCCACCGGGGAGCTGTTTTTT. The chain joins TRBV5-8 to TRBJ2-2; D gene unclear. Trimming left V 1 base short and J 4 bases short, with 11 bases between. CDR3 size: 15 residues. Germline lookup yields CDR1 SGHTS and CDR2 YDEGEE. The complete variable domain, with remaining parts taken from reference TRBV5-8 and TRBJ2-2, reads EAGVTQSPTHLIKTRGQQATLRCSPISGHTSVYWYQQALGLGLQFLLWYDEGEERNRGNFPPRFSGRQFPNYSSELNVNALELEDSALYLCASSLWRSATGELFFGEGSRLTVL.

V usage is TRBV7-2 and J usage is TRBJ2-7; no clear D. This CDR3 contains 11 residues. The germline CDR1 and CDR2 sequences are SGHTA and FQGNSA. Trimming stripped 3 bases from V and 5 bases from J, with 5 bases between. CDR3 coding DNA: TGTGCCAGCAGCTTTTCCGACGAGCAGTACTTC. Translation: CASSFSDEQYF.

In this sample, this clone turned up a few times. V gene TRBV25-1 combines with J gene TRBJ1-5; the D is unclear. Germline CDR1 and CDR2: MGHDK and SYGVNS. V lost 1 base, J lost 0 bases, and 16 bases lay in between. The CDR3 runs 18 residues. CDR3 region: CASSESSDLAYSNQPQHF. The CDR3 bases are TGTGCCAGCAGTGAATCGTCAGACCTAGCTTATAGCAATCAGCCCCAGCATTTT. The variable domain in full, completed from reference TRBV25-1 and TRBJ1-5, reads EADIYQTPRYLVIGTGKKITLECSQTMGHDKMYWYQQDPGMELHLIHYSYGVNSTEKGDLSSESTVSRIRTEHFPLTLESARPSHTSQYLCASSESSDLAYSNQPQHFGDGTRLSIL.

V is TRBV4-1 and J is TRBJ2-1; D perhaps matches TRBD1 (6 bases). The CDR3 loop spans 16 amino acids. Trimming stripped 3 bases from V and 8 bases from J, with 20 bases between. Germline values: CDR1 MGHRA, CDR2 YSYEKL. CDR3 in DNA: TGCGCCAGCAGCCAGCAGGGGTTTCCCACACGAGATGAGCAGTTCTTC. Its translation is CASSQQGFPTRDEQFF.

This rearrangement joins TRBV5-1 to TRBJ2-3; 13 nucleotides line up with TRBD2. The length of the CDR3 is 16 residues. The V segment lost 4 bases and the J segment 2 bases; nucleotides outside the gene matches: 4. The germline V gene has CDR1 SGHRS and CDR2 YFSETQ. CDR3 in DNA: TGCGCCAGCAGCGAGACTAGCGGGGGGCTCACAGATACGCAGTATTTT. It is translated as CASSETSGGLTDTQYF.

The rearrangement uses TRBV5-1 and TRBJ1-2; 8 bases align to TRBD1. The CDR3 has 16 amino acids. V shed 0 bases and J 7 bases; nucleotides not matched to a gene: 11. Germline CDR1 and CDR2: SGHRS and YFSETQ. The CDR3 reads CASSLVPTGDRSGYTF. For the CDR3, the DNA is TGCGCCAGCAGCTTGGTGCCGACAGGGGATCGTAGTGGCTACACCTTC.

V and J are TRBV6-5 and TRBJ2-1; 8 bases agree with TRBD2. This CDR3 contains 14 residues. Germline assignment: CDR1 MNHEY and CDR2 SVGAGI. V gave up 7 bases and J gave up 8 bases; unmatched junction bases: 10. CDR3 in DNA: TGTGCCAGCACGGCGCCGGGGGGGATTGATGAGCAGTTCTTC. This sequence encodes CASTAPGGIDEQFF.

J is TRBJ2-2 and V is TRBV12-3 or TRBV12-4; no definite D call. V gave up 6 bases and J gave up 13 bases, with 15 bases separating them. The CDR3 sequence is 12 residues long. The CDR3 bases are TGTGCCAGCAGCGCGTCACGGCGAGGGCTGTTTTTT. Translating gives CASSASRRGLFF.

V gene TRBV5-6 combines with J gene TRBJ1-4, with 12 bases matching TRBD1. The V gene's germline CDR1 is SGHDT and CDR2 YYEEEE. J lost 3 bases, V lost 4 bases, and 13 bases had no gene match. CDR3 size: 19 residues. CDR3 sequence: CASSRGQGARAGSNEKLFF. The CDR3 nucleotides are TGTGCCAGCAGCCGGGGACAGGGGGCCCGTGCTGGGTCTAATGAAAAACTGTTTTTT.

The chain is built from TRBV30 and TRBJ2-2; a weak D match, TRBD2 (7 bases). CDR3 length: 13 amino acids. The germline gives CDR1 GTSNPN, CDR2 SVGIG (reference sequence). Trimming stripped 3 bases from V and 5 bases from J, with 10 bases between. In DNA, the CDR3 is TGTGCCTGGAGGGGGGGGCTGACCGGGGAGCTGTTTTTT. Amino acids: CAWRGGLTGELFF.

The J gene is TRBJ1-6, the V gene TRBV5-1; D not resolved. The length of the CDR3 is 14 residues. Per the germline V gene, CDR1 is SGHRS and CDR2 is YFSETQ. The V end was cut by 4 bases, the J end by 0 bases, with 5 bases between. The CDR3 here is CASSPSSYNSPLHF. CDR3 DNA: TGCGCCAGCAGCCCGAGCTCCTATAATTCACCCCTCCACTTT.

This sequence joins TRBV21-1 and TRBJ1-5. TRBV21-1 is labeled a pseudogene. The CDR3 consists of 8 residues. The CDR3 is CASISQHF. The DNA of the CDR3 is TGTGCCAGCATCTCTCAGCATTTT.

The chain joins TRBV7-9 to TRBJ2-1, with 8 bases fitting TRBD2. Germline-derived CDR1 and CDR2 are SEHNR and FQNEAQ (reference sequence). The ends lost 4 bases at V and 8 bases at J; junction bases unmatched: 16. CDR3 length: 17 amino acids. The CDR3 DNA reads TGTGCCAGCAGCTCCCCCGGGACTTCGGGAGGGTGGGATGAGCAGTTCTTC. The encoded protein is CASSSPGTSGGWDEQFF.

CDR3 in DNA: TGTGCCAGCTCCCGCGGGAGCTCTGGGGCCAACGTCCTGACTTTC. This sequence encodes CASSRGSSGANVLTF. The genes are TRBV7-9 and TRBJ2-6; TRBD2 matches at 7 bases. The CDR3 is 15 residues long. V lost 8 bases and J lost 0; bases outside the gene matches: 4. The germline CDR1 and CDR2 sequences are SEHNR and FQNEAQ (reference sequence).

The chain has TRBV6-5 and TRBJ2-7; possibly TRBD1 for D (5 bases). This CDR3 comprises 15 residues. Trimming removed 2 bases at V and 2 bases at J, with 13 bases between. Germline V gene lookup returns CDR1 MNHEY and CDR2 SVGAGI. The CDR3 nucleotides are TGTGCCAGCAGTTACGCTTTGGGGCAGCCCTACGAGCAGTACTTC. Protein sequence: CASSYALGQPYEQYF.

CDR3 sequence (DNA): TGTGCCAGCAGTGAAGACAGGCATAGCAATCAGCCCCAGCATTTT. Protein sequence: CASSEDRHSNQPQHF. The rearrangement links TRBV25-1 to TRBJ1-5; possibly TRBD1 for D (6 bases). Trimming shortened V by 2 bases and J by 0 bases, and 8 bases separated the two germline ends. Germline V CDR1 and CDR2: MGHDK, SYGVNS. The CDR3 is 15 amino acids.

The rearrangement uses TRBV19 and TRBJ1-1, with D perhaps matching TRBD1 (6 bases). With 7 bases removed from V and 2 bases from J, the gap between germline ends came to 14 bases. Per germline, CDR1 LNHDA and CDR2 SQIVND (reference sequence). The CDR3 is 14 residues long. The CDR3 region has the DNA TGTGCCAGTAACGTCAGGGGAGCTAACACTGAAGCTTTCTTT. Residues: CASNVRGANTEAFF.

The chain combines TRBV7-2 with TRBJ2-3, with 12 bases identical to TRBD2. The V gene end was trimmed by 1 base and the J gene end by 4 bases; junction bases not matched to a gene: 9. Germline-derived CDR1 and CDR2 are SGHTA and FQGNSA. CDR3 size: 18 residues. The CDR3 nucleotides read TGTGCCAGCAGCTTAGAGGCTAGCGGGGGGGCAGCATCAGATACGCAGTATTTT. Residues: CASSLEASGGAASDTQYF.

The chain recombines TRBV19 with TRBJ1-2; weak D call: TRBD1 (6 bases). V lost 5 bases, J lost 0 bases, and 16 bases lay in between. The germline CDR1 and CDR2 sequences are LNHDA and SQIVND (reference sequence). The CDR3 loop spans 16 amino acids. The CDR3 sequence is CASSYQGTQANYGYTF. The CDR3 region has the DNA TGTGCCAGTAGTTATCAGGGGACCCAAGCTAACTATGGCTACACCTTC.

The chain links TRBV27 to TRBJ2-6, with D hard to call. Germline V CDR1 and CDR2: MNHEY, SMNVEV (reference sequence). The CDR3 spans 14 residues. Trimming removed 8 bases from V and 2 bases from J, with 10 bases in between. The CDR3 here is CASLGIAGANVLTF. CDR3 DNA sequence: TGTGCCAGCCTAGGAATTGCTGGGGCCAACGTCCTGACTTTC.

V is TRBV7-9 and J is TRBJ1-5, with TRBD1 matching over 7 bases. This CDR3 is 16 amino acids long. In germline, CDR1 is SEHNR, CDR2 FQNEAQ (reference sequence). The ends lost 1 base at V and 2 bases at J; junction bases unmatched: 5. For the CDR3, the DNA is TGTGCCAGCAGCTTAGAGTTCGGACAGGGCAATCAGCCCCAGCATTTT. Residues: CASSLEFGQGNQPQHF.

A note on this clone: Other DNA sequences in the sample encode the same CDR3. The V and J genes are TRBV6-5 and TRBJ1-2; D gene unclear. The CDR3 spans 13 residues. The germline V gene encodes CDR1 MNHEY and CDR2 SVGAGI. V was pared by 0 bases and J by 3 bases, with 5 bases between. The CDR3 DNA follows: TGTGCCAGCAGTTACTCCAGTTACTATGGCTACACCTTC. Residues: CASSYSSYYGYTF.

J is TRBJ1-5 and V is TRBV4-3; TRBD1 might be the D (5 bases). In germline, CDR1 is LGHNA, CDR2 YSLEER. CDR3 length: 15 amino acids. The V end lost 1 base, the J end lost 8 bases, and 15 bases lay between the germline ends. CDR3 protein: CASSQAWGGSEPQHF. The DNA for the CDR3 is TGCGCCAGCAGCCAAGCTTGGGGGGGGAGTGAGCCCCAGCATTTT.